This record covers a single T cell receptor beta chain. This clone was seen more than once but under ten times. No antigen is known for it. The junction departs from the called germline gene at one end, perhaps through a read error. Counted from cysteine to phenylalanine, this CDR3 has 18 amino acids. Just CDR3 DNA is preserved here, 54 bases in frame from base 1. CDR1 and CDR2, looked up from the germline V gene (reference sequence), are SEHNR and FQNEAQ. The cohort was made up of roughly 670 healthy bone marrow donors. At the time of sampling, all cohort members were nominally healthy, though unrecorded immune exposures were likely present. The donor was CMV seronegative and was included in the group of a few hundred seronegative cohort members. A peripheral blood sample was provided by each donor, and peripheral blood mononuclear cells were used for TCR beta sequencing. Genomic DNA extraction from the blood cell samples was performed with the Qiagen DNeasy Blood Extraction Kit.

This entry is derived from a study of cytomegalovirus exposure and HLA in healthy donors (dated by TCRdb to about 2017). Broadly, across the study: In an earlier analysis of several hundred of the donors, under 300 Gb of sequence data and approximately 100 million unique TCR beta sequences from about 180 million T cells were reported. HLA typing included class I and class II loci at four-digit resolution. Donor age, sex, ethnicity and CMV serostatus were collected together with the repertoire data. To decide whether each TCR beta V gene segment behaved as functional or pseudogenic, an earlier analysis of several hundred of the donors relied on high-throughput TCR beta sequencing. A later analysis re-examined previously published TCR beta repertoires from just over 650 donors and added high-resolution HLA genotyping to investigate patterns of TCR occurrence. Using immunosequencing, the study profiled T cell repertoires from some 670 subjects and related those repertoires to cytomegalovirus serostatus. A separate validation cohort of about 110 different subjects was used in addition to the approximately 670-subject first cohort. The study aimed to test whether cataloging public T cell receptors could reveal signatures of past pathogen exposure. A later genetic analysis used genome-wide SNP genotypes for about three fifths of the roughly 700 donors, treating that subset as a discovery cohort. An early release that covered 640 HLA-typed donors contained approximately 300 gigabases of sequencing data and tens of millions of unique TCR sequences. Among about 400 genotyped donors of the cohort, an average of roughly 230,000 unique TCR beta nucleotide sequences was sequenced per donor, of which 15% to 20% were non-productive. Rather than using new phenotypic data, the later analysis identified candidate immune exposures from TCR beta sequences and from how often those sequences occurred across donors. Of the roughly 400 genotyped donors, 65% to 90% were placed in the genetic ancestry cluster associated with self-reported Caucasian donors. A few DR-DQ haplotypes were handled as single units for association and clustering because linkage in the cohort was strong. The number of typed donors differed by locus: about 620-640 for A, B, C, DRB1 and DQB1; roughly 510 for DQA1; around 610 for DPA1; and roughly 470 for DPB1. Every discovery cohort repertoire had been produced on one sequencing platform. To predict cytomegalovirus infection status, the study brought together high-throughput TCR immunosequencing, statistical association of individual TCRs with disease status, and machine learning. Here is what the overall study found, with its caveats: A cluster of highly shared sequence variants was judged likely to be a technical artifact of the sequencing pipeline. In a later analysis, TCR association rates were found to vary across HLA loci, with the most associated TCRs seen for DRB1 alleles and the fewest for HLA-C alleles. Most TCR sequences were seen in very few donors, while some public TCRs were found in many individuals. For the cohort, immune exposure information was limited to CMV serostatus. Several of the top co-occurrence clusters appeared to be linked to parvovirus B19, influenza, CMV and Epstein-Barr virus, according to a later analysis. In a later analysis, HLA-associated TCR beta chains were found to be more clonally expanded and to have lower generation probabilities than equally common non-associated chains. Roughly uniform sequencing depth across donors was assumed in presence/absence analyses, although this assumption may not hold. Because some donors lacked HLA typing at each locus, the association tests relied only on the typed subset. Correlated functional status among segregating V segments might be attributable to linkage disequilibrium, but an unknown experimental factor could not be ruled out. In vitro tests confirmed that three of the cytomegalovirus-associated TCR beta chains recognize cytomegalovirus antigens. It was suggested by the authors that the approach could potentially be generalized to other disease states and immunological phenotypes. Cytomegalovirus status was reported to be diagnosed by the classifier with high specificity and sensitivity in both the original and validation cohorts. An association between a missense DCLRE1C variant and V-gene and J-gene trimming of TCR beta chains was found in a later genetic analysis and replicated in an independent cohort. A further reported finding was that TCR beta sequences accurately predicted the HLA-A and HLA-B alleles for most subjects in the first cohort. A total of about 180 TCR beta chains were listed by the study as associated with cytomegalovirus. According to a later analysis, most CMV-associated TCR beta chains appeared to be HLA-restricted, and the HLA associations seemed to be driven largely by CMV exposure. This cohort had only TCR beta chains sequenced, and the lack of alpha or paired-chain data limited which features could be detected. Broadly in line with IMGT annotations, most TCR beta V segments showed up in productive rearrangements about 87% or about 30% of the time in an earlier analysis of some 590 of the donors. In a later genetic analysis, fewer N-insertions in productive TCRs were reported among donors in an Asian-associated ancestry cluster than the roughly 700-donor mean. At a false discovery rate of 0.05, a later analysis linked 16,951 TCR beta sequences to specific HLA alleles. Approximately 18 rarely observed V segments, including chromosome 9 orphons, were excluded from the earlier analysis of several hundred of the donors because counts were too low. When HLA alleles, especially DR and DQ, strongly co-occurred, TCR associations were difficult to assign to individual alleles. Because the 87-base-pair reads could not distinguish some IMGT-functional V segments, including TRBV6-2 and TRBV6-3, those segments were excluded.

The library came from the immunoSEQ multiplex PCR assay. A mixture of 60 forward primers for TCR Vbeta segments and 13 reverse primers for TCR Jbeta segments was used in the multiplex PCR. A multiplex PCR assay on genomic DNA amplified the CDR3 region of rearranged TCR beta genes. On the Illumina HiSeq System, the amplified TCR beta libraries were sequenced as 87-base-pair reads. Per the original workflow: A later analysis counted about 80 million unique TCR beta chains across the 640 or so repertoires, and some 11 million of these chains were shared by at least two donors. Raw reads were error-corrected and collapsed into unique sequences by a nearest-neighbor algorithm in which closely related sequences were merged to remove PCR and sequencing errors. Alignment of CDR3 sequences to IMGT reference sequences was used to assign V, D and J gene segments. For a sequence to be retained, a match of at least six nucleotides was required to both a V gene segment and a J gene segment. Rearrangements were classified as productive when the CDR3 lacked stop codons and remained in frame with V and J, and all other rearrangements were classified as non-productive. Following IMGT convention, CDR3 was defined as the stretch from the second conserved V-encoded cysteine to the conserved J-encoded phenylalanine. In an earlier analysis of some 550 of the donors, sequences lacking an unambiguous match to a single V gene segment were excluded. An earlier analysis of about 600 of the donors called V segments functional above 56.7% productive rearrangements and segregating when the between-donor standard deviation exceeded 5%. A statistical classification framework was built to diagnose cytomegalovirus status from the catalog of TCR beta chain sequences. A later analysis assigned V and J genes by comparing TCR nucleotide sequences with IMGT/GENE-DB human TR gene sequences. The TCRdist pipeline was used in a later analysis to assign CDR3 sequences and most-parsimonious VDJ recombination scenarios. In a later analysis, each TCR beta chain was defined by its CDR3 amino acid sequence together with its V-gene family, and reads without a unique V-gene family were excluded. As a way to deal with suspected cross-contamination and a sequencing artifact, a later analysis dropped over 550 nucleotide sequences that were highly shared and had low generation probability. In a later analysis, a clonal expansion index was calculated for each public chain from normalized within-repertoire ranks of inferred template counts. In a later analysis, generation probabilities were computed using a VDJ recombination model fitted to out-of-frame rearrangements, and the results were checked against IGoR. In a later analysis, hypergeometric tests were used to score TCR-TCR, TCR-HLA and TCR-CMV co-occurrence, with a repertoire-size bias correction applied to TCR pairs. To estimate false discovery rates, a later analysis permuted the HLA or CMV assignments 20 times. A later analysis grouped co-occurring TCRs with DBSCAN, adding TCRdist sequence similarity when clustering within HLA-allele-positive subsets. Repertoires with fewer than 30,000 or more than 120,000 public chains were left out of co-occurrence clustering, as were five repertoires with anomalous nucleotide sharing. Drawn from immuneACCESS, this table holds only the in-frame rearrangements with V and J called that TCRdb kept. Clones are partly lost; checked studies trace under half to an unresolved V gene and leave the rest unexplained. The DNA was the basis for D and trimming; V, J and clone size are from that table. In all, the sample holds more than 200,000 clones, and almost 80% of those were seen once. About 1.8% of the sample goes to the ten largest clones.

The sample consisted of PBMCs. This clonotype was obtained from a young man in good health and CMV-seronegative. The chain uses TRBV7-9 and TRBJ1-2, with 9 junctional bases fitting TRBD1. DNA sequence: TGTTCCAGCAGCCCTAGGGGGACAGGGCTAGGAAGATCCTATGGCTACACCTTC. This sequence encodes CSSSPRGTGLGRSYGYTF.